This T cell receptor beta chain was retrieved from a study of CD8 T cells in ankylosing spondylitis. Study-wide findings and caveats: A number of the motif variants had already been described in reactive arthritis synovial fluid and blood.

The CDR3 sequence is 13 residues long. Germline V gives CDR1 DFQATT, CDR2 SNEGSKA (reference sequence). Trimming took 4 bases from V and 2 from J; bases not matched to a gene: 1. In this sample, this clonotype turned up many times. Its antigen is not known. Quantitative 5'-RACE with molecular barcodes was used to make the TCR beta libraries. TCRdb redid the calling of the 5' RACE reads with MiXCR, one entry per CDR3 protein. Of some 140,000 distinct CDR3 sequences listed, roughly 8.8% are singletons. This receptor was taken from a male donor with ankylosing spondylitis. This chain joins TRBV20-1 and TRBJ2-7; 11 bases are a match to TRBD1. Sequencing was done on a sample of synovial fluid, either unsorted or a sorted T cell fraction (not recorded which). Here the CDR3 reads CSAMGQGAYEQYF. The CDR3 DNA follows: TGCAGTGCTATGGGACAGGGGGCCTACGAGCAGTACTTC.